Listed below are T cell receptor beta chains from one sample, sequenced in a study of blood T cells in healthy people across ages. TCRdb reprocessed the 5' RACE reads via MiXCR and lists one record per CDR3 protein. This table has approximately 850,000 distinct CDR3 sequences, more than 45% appearing once. Sample: blood. Receptors originate from a man aged 25 to 45 in good health. Each CDR3 is given with its conserved first and last residue. Fields, in order: J gene, clone size, V gene, D gene, CDR3 DNA, CDR3 protein. The D gene is left open where the match is weak. Only part of the rows carry a size: once, few, many, or a class if the clone is expanded.

TRBJ2-7	NA	TRBV28	NA	TGTGCCAGCAGTTTCCCCTTAACGGGAGAGCAGTACTTC	CASSFPLTGEQYF
TRBJ2-7	NA	TRBV3-1	NA	TGTGCCAGCAGCCAAGTAAGAGCGGGCAGCTCCTACGAGCAGTACTTC	CASSQVRAGSSYEQYF
TRBJ2-1	NA	TRBV20-1	NA	TGCAGTGCTAGAGAGACCGCGAATAGCTTTGGGCAGTTCTTC	CSARETANSFGQFF
TRBJ2-7	NA	TRBV28	NA	TGTGCCAGCGGGGAGTACTCCTACGAGCAGTACTTC	CASGEYSYEQYF
TRBJ2-7	few	TRBV7-6	NA	TGTGCCAGCAGCCTTAGCGCTCAGGTTAACTACAATGAGCAGTACTTC	CASSLSAQVNYNEQYF
TRBJ2-7	NA	TRBV7-2	TRBD2	TGTGCCAGCAGCTCGACTAGCGGGGGGCCTTACGAGCAGTACTTC	CASSSTSGGPYEQYF
TRBJ2-1	NA	TRBV4-2	TRBD1	TGTGCCAGCAGCCAAGGATGGGACAGAGGCTACAATGAGCAGTTCTTC	CASSQGWDRGYNEQFF
TRBJ2-1	NA	TRBV7-2	TRBD2	TGTGCCAGCAGCTCCAGCGGGGGGGCCGGGGAGCAGTTCTTC	CASSSSGGAGEQFF
TRBJ2-1	few	TRBV12-3/TRBV12-4	NA	TGTGCCAGCAGTTTAGCTCACAATGAGCAGTTCTTC	CASSLAHNEQFF
TRBJ1-2	few	TRBV4-3	TRBD1	TGCGCCAGCAGCCAAGATCTGGGGGACAGGCATGGCTACACCTTC	CASSQDLGDRHGYTF
TRBJ1-1	NA	TRBV18	NA	TGTGCCAGCTCGCCCAAAGCGCGTTTCGATGGGACTTTCTTT	CASSPKARFDGTFF
TRBJ2-3	NA	TRBV6-1	TRBD2	TGTGCCGGCAAACCCGGACTAGCGGGCCGAGATACGCAGTATTTT	CAGKPGLAGRDTQYF
TRBJ2-7	NA	TRBV14	NA	TGTGCCAGCAGCCAGATCACGGGCAACGAGCAGTACTTC	CASSQITGNEQYF
TRBJ1-5	NA	TRBV6-6	TRBD1	TGTGCCACCCAGGGGGCTCGCAATCAGCCCCAGCATTTT	CATQGARNQPQHF
TRBJ2-6	few	TRBV10-3	TRBD2	TGTGCCATCAGACTCAGCGGGGGAGTCTCTGGGGCCAACGTCCTGACTTTC	CAIRLSGGVSGANVLTF
TRBJ2-3	NA	TRBV6-5	NA	TGTGCCAGCCGACTAGACAGGGACAGCACAGATACGCAGTATTTT	CASRLDRDSTDTQYF
TRBJ1-2	few	TRBV27	NA	TGTGCCACCGCCAACGCGGCCACCTATGGCTACACCTTC	CATANAATYGYTF
TRBJ2-1	few	TRBV6-6	TRBD1	TGTGCCAGCAGTCCTAGACAGGGGCCCAACAATGAGCAGTTCTTC	CASSPRQGPNNEQFF
TRBJ2-1	NA	TRBV7-2	NA	TGTGCCAGCAGCTTAGGAGGACAGACCAATGAGCAGTTCTTC	CASSLGGQTNEQFF
TRBJ2-1	NA	TRBV6-2/TRBV6-3	TRBD1	TGTGCCAGCAGACAGGGGGCGGTCAATGAGCAGTTCTTC	CASRQGAVNEQFF
TRBJ2-7	NA	TRBV16	NA	TGTGCCTGCAGCCCCAACGGACCCAGCTACGAGCAGTACTTC	CACSPNGPSYEQYF
TRBJ2-5	few	TRBV20-1	NA	TGCAGTGCTAGAGTAGGGCTAGGGGAAGTAGAGACCCAGTACTTC	CSARVGLGEVETQYF
TRBJ2-5	few	TRBV4-2	TRBD2	TGTGCCAGCAGCCATATCGGCGGGGGGGCCGGGGAGCAGTACTTC	CASSHIGGGAGEQYF
TRBJ2-3	NA	TRBV28	NA	TGTGCCAGCGGCCGGAGAGGCACGCAGTATTTT	CASGRRGTQYF
TRBJ2-7	NA	TRBV27	TRBD2	TGTGCCAGCAGTTGTGCTAGCGGGAGTTACTACGAGCAGTACTTC	CASSCASGSYYEQYF
TRBJ2-5	few	TRBV29-1	NA	TGCAGCGTTGCAGGGGCGAGCGAAGAGACCCAGTACTTC	CSVAGASEETQYF
TRBJ1-1	NA	TRBV9	TRBD1	TGTGCCAGCAGCGTTGGGTCAGGGGGCTTGAACACTGAAGCTTTCTTT	CASSVGSGGLNTEAFF
TRBJ2-7	NA	TRBV9	NA	TGTGCCAGCAGCGCATTAACAGATCCGTACGAGCAGTACTTC	CASSALTDPYEQYF
TRBJ2-7	few	TRBV15	TRBD1	TGTGCCACCAGCAGGGACAGGGCTTCCTACGAGCAGTACTTC	CATSRDRASYEQYF
TRBJ2-7	NA	TRBV28	TRBD1	TGTGCCAGCAGTTTAAGGACAGGGCTCTACGAGCAGTACTTC	CASSLRTGLYEQYF
TRBJ2-3	NA	TRBV29-1	TRBD2	TGCAGCGTTGAAGGGACTAGCGGTCCCACAGATACGCAGTATTTT	CSVEGTSGPTDTQYF
TRBJ2-1	few	TRBV6-2/TRBV6-3	TRBD2	TGTGCCAGCAGTTACAGTTCTCGGGCGGGAGGCTACAATGAGCAGTTCTTC	CASSYSSRAGGYNEQFF
TRBJ2-1	NA	TRBV3-1	NA	TGTGCCAGCAGCCGAGGTCACTTCGGTGAGCAGTTCTTC	CASSRGHFGEQFF
TRBJ2-7	NA	TRBV10-3	NA	TGTGCCATCAGTGAAAGCATTTACGAGCAGTACTTC	CAISESIYEQYF
TRBJ1-2	few	TRBV19	NA	TGTGCCAGTAGCCCCTTAGGGGGTAACTATGGCTACACCTTC	CASSPLGGNYGYTF
TRBJ1-1	NA	TRBV12-3/TRBV12-4	NA	TGTGCCAGCAGCTCTATGGTAGCTGAAGCTTTCTTT	CASSSMVAEAFF
TRBJ2-5	NA	TRBV29-1	NA	TGCAGCGTTGCGGGCAGCCAAGAGACCCAGTACTTC	CSVAGSQETQYF
TRBJ2-3	NA	TRBV6-2/TRBV6-3	TRBD2	TGTGCCAGCAGCACGGGACTAGCGGAAACAGATACGCAGTATTTT	CASSTGLAETDTQYF
TRBJ2-3	NA	TRBV29-1	NA	TGCAGCGTTGAGGTCAGCGGTACAGATACGCAGTATTTT	CSVEVSGTDTQYF
TRBJ2-1	once	TRBV7-9	NA	TGTGCCAGCAGCTCCTCGACTCCTCTAGATGAGCAGTTCTTC	CASSSSTPLDEQFF
TRBJ2-7	few	TRBV6-6	TRBD1	TGTGCCAGCAGTTACTCCGACAGGGGGGAGCAGTACTTC	CASSYSDRGEQYF
TRBJ2-1	NA	TRBV6-5	NA	TGTGCCAGCAGCAGGTACCTCACCAATGAGCAGTTCTTC	CASSRYLTNEQFF
TRBJ2-5	NA	TRBV29-1	NA	TGCAGCGTTGAAGAAGACGGCGGCGGCCAGTACTTC	CSVEEDGGGQYF
TRBJ1-2	NA	TRBV9	NA	TGTGCCAGCAGCGTTCGGGGGAACGAAAACTATGGCTACACCTTC	CASSVRGNENYGYTF
TRBJ2-5	once	TRBV30	TRBD2	TGTGCCTGGAGTGTACTGCGGGGGAGTGAGACCCAGTACTTC	CAWSVLRGSETQYF
TRBJ2-6	NA	TRBV7-9	NA	TGTGCCAGCAGCTTAGCTATCGGCTCTGGGGCCAACGTCCTGACTTTC	CASSLAIGSGANVLTF
TRBJ2-1	NA	TRBV29-1	TRBD2	TGCAGCTCAAACTATGAGCGGGGTAGGGGAGAGCAGTTCTTC	CSSNYERGRGEQFF
TRBJ2-5	NA	TRBV12-3/TRBV12-4	NA	TGTGCCAGCAATGGAATGGGACGGGGACCTCAAGAGACCCAGTACTTC	CASNGMGRGPQETQYF
TRBJ2-6	NA	TRBV5-6	NA	TGTGCCAGCAGCCGGGCTTGGTCTGGGGCCAACGTCCTGACTTTC	CASSRAWSGANVLTF
TRBJ1-2	NA	TRBV9	NA	TGTGCCAGCAGCGTATCTATCGGACAACGATATGGCTACACCTTC	CASSVSIGQRYGYTF
TRBJ2-5	NA	TRBV28	NA	TGTGCCAGCAGTTTAAATCGTTCCCCCCCCCAGTACTTC	CASSLNRSPPQYF
TRBJ2-4	NA	TRBV25-1	NA	TGTGCCAGCAGTGTAAACCAGGGCGCCAAAAACATTCAGTACTTC	CASSVNQGAKNIQYF